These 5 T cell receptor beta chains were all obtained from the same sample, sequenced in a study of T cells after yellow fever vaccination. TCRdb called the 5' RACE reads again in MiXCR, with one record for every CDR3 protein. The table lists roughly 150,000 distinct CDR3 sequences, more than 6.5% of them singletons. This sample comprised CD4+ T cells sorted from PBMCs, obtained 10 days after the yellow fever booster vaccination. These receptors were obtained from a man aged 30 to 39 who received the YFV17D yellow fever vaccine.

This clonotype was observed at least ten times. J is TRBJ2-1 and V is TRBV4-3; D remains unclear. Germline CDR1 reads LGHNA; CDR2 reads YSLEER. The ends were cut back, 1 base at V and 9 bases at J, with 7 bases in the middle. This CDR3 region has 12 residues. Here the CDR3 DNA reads TGCGCCAGCAGCCAAGTACGAAGTGAGCAGTTCTTC. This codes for CASSQVRSEQFF.

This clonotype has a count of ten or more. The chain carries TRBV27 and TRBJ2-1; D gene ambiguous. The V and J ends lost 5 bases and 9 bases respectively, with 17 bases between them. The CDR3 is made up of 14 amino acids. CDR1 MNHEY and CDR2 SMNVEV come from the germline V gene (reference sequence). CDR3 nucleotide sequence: TGTGCCAGCAGTCTTACCTTGGGGTCGGCTGAGCAGTTCTTC. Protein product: CASSLTLGSAEQFF.

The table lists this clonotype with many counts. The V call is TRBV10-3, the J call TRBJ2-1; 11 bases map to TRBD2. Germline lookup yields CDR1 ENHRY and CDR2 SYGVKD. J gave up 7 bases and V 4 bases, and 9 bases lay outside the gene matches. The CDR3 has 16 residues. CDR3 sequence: CAISVSNSGGGNEQFF. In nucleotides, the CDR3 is TGTGCCATCAGTGTAAGCAATAGCGGGGGGGGAAATGAGCAGTTCTTC.

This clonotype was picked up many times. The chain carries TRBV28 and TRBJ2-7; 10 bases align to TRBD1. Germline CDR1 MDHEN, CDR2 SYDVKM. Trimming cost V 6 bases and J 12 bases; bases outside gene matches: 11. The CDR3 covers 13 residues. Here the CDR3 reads CASSSGTGVSPYF. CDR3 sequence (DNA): TGTGCCAGCAGCTCCGGGACAGGGGTTTCTCCGTACTTC.

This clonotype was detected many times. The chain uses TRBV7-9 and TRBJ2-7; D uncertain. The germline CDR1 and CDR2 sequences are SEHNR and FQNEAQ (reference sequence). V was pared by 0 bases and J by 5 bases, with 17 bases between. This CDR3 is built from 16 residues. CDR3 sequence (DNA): TGTGCCAGCAGCTTAGCACCGGGTCAAGATCGCAACGAGCAGTACTTC. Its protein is CASSLAPGQDRNEQYF.